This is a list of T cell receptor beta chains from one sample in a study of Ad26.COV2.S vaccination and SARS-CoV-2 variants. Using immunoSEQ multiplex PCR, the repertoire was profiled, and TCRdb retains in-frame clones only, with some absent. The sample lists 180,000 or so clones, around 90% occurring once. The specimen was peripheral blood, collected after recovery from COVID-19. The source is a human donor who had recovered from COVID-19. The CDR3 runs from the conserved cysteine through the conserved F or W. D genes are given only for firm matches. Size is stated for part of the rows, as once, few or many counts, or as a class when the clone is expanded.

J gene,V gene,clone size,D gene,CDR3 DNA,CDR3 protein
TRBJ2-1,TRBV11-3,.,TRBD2,TGTGCCAGCAGCGGAAGACTAGCGGGGGAATACAATGAGCAGTTCTTC,CASSGRLAGEYNEQFF
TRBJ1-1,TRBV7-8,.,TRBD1,TGTGCCAGCAGCGATAGGGGGCTCAGGGCTTTCTTT,CASSDRGLRAFF
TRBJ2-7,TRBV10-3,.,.,TGTGCCATCGGGAGCTCCCGCTCCTACGAGCAGTACTTC,CAIGSSRSYEQYF
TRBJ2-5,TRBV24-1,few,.,TGTGCCACCAGCAGAGGGGGGTCGGAGACCCAGTACTTC,CATSRGGSETQYF
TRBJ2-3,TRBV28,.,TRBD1,TGTGCCAGCAGTCCAGGGACAGGCATAGACACAGATACGCAGTATTTT,CASSPGTGIDTDTQYF
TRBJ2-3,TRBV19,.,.,TGTGCCAGTAGTTCTACAGGGTTGGGCACAGATACGCAGTATTTT,CASSSTGLGTDTQYF
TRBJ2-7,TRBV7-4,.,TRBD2,TGTGCCAGCAGCTTACGCGGGGGACGCTACGAGCAGTACTTC,CASSLRGGRYEQYF
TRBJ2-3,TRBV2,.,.,TGTGCCAGCTTTACAGGGAGCACAGATACGCAGTATTTT,CASFTGSTDTQYF
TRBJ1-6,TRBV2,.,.,TGTGCCGGTATGACAAGAACTAATTCACCCCTCCACTTT,CAGMTRTNSPLHF
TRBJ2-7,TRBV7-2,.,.,TGTGCCAGCAGCTCCACCTACGAGCAGTACTTC,CASSSTYEQYF
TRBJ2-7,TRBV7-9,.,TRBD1,TGTGCCAGCAGAGACAGGGAAGGTCCCTACGAGCAGTACTTC,CASRDREGPYEQYF
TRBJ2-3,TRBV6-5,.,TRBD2,TGTGCCAGCAGTAGCGGGGGTGGCACAGATACGCAGTATTTT,CASSSGGGTDTQYF
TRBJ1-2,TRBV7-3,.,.,TGTGCCAGCAGCCTAGGGTCCGAATATGGCTACACCTTC,CASSLGSEYGYTF
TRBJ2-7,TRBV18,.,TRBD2,TGTGCCAGCTCACTGAGCGGGACCGGGGAGCAGTACTTC,CASSLSGTGEQYF
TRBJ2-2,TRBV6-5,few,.,TGTGCCAGCAACCCGACAGGCGAGGTCGGGGAGCTGTTTTTT,CASNPTGEVGELFF
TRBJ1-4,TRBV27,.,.,TGTGCCAGCAGCTTCAACAGGGCGGGCGAAAAACTGTTTTTT,CASSFNRAGEKLFF
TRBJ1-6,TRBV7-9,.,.,TGTGCCAGCAGCCCCGGACAGCGACTAAATTCACCCCTCCACTTT,CASSPGQRLNSPLHF
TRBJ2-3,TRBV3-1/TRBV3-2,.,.,TGTGCCAGCAGCCAAGGAGGGTATAGCACAGATACGCAGTATTTT,CASSQGGYSTDTQYF
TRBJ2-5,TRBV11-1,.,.,TGTGCCAGCAGCTTCGCGCCTAACCTAGAGACCCAGTACTTC,CASSFAPNLETQYF
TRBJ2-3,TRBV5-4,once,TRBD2,TGTGCCAGCAGCTTTCGGCTAGCGGGGGCAGATACGCAGTATTTT,CASSFRLAGADTQYF
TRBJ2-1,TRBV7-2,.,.,TGTGCCAGCAACCACGGGGTCGGCCACTACAATGAGCAGTTCTTC,CASNHGVGHYNEQFF
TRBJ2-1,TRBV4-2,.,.,TGTGCCAGCAGCCAGGCCGGGACTCGCAATGAGCAGTTCTTC,CASSQAGTRNEQFF
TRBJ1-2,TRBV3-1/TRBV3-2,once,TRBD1,TGTGCCACCCACAAGGGGGCGGTTGGCTACACCTTC,CATHKGAVGYTF
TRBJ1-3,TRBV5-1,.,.,TGCGCCAGCAGCTTGACGGCGTACCATGGAAACACCATATATTTT,CASSLTAYHGNTIYF
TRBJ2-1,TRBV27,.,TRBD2,TGTGCCAGCAGTACTCCCCGGGGGGGCAATGAGCAGTTCTTC,CASSTPRGGNEQFF
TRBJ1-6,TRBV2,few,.,TGTGCCAGCAGGGCCCCCGGGTCCTATAATTCACCCCTCCACTTT,CASRAPGSYNSPLHF
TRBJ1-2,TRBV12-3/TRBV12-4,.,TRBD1,TGTGCCAGCAGTTTGGGACAGAACTATGGCTACACCTTC,CASSLGQNYGYTF
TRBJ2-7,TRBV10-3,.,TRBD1,TGTGCCATCACTCCTGAGGGGGACAGCTCCTACGAGCAGTACTTC,CAITPEGDSSYEQYF
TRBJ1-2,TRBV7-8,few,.,TGTGCCAGCAGCGATATGGGACTTGCGTTCGACTATGGCTACACCTTC,CASSDMGLAFDYGYTF
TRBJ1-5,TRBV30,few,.,TGTGCCTGGAGTGTAAGGGCAGGGAGTGGGCAGCCCCAGCATTTT,CAWSVRAGSGQPQHF
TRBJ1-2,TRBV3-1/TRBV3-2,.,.,TGTGCCAGCAGCCCACGAGGAGGGGGGAACTATGGCTACACCTTC,CASSPRGGGNYGYTF
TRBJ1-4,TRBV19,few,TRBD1,TGTGCCAGTAGTCCGGGACAGCTTAATGAAAAACTGTTTTTT,CASSPGQLNEKLFF
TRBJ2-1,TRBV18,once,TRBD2,TGTGCCAGCTCACCCCTAGCGGGTTCATACAATGAGCAGTTCTTC,CASSPLAGSYNEQFF
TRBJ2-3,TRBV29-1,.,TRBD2,TGCAGCGCCGGGACTAGCGGGGCTAGCACAGATACGCAGTATTTT,CSAGTSGASTDTQYF